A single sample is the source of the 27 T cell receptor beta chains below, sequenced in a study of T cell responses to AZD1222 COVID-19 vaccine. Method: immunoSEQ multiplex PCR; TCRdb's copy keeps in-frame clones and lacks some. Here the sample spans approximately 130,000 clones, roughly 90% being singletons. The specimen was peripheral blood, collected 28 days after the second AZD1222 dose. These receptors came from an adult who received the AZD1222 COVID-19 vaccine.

CDR3 in amino acids: CASSPLDGTEAFF. The CDR3 DNA reads as TGTGCCAGCAGTCCCCTAGACGGGACTGAAGCTTTCTTT. The chain combines TRBV27 with TRBJ1-1; D is undetermined. Germline V gene sequence: CDR1 MNHEY, CDR2 SMNVEV (reference sequence). V lost 5 bases to trimming and J lost 5 bases, with 12 bases between them. There are 13 residues in the CDR3.

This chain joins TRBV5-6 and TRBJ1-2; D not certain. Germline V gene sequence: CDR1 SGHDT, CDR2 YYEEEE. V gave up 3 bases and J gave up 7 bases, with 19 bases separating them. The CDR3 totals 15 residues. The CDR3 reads CASSWGPGSLSGYTF. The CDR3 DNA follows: TGTGCCAGCAGCTGGGGTCCCGGATCTTTGAGTGGCTACACCTTC.

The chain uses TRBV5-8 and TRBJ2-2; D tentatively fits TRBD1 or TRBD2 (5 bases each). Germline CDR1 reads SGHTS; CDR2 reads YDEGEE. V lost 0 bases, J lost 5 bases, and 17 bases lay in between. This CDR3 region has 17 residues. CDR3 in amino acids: CASSLGTGGAWTGELFF. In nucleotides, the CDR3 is TGTGCCAGCAGCTTGGGGACTGGGGGAGCTTGGACCGGGGAGCTGTTTTTT.

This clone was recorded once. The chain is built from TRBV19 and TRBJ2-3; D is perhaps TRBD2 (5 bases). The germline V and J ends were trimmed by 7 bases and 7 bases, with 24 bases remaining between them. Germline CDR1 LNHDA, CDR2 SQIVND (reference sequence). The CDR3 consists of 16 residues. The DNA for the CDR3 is TGTGCCAGTACCTCAGGCCAGCGGTGGGGTGGGTATACGCAGTATTTT. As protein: CASTSGQRWGGYTQYF.

CDR3 sequence (DNA): TGCGCCAGCAGCCAAGAGTGGCTAGCGGGATCACAAGAGCAGTACTTC. Protein sequence: CASSQEWLAGSQEQYF. The chain recombines TRBV4-1 with TRBJ2-7, with TRBD2 identical over 9 bases. The germline gives CDR1 MGHRA, CDR2 YSYEKL. There are 16 residues in the CDR3. Trimming removed 0 bases from V and 7 bases from J; junction bases left unmatched: 10.

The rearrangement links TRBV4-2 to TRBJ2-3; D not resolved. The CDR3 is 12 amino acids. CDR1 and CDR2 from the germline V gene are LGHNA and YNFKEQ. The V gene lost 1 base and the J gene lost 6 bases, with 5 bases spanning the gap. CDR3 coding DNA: TGTGCCAGCAGCCAAGTGAGGGATACGCAGTATTTT. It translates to CASSQVRDTQYF.

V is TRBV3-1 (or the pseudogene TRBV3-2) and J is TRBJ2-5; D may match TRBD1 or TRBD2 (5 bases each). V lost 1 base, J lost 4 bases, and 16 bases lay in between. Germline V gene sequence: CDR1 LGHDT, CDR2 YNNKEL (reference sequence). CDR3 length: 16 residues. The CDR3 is CASSQGESVRGETQYF. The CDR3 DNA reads TGTGCCAGCAGCCAAGGTGAGAGTGTGAGGGGAGAGACCCAGTACTTC.

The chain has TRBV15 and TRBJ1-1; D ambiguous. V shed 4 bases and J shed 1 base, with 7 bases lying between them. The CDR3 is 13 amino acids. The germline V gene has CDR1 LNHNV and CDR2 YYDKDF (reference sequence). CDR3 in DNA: TGTGCCACCAGCATCCCACAGAACACTGAAGCTTTCTTT. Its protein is CATSIPQNTEAFF.

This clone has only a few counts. The CDR3 DNA reads as TGTGCCAGCAGTGGGGTCTACGAGCAGTACTTC. Its translation is CASSGVYEQYF. The chain combines TRBV2 with TRBJ2-7, with D unclear. V lost 4 bases and J lost 3, with 4 bases in between. The CDR3 runs to 11 residues. Germline values: CDR1 SNHLY, CDR2 FYNNEI.

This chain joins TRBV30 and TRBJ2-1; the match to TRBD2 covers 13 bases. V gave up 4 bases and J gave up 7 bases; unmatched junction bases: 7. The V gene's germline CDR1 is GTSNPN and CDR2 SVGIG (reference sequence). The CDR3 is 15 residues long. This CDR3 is CAWTRGLAGVNEQFF. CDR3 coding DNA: TGTGCCTGGACAAGAGGACTAGCGGGAGTTAATGAGCAGTTCTTC.

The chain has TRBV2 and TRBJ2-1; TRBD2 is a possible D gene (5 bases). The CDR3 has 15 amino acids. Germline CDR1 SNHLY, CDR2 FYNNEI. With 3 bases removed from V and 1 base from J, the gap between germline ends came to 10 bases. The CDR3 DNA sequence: TGTGCCAGCAGTGAGGCGGGCCTTTCCTACAATGAGCAGTTCTTC. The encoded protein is CASSEAGLSYNEQFF.

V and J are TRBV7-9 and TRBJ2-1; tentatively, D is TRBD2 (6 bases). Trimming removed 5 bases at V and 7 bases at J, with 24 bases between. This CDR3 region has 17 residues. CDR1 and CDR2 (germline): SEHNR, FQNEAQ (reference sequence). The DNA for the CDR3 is TGTGCCAGCAGCGCTGCTTACCGGGACTCCTTTATAAATGAGCAGTTCTTC. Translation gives CASSAAYRDSFINEQFF.

For the CDR3, the DNA is TGTGCCAGCAGCTTAGCGTACAATCAGCCCCAGCATTTT. Its protein product is CASSLAYNQPQHF. The gene calls are TRBV7-8 and TRBJ1-5; D call uncertain. With 0 bases removed from V and 3 bases from J, the gap between germline ends came to 3 bases. Germline values: CDR1 SGHVS, CDR2 FQNEAQ. The length of the CDR3 is 13 residues.

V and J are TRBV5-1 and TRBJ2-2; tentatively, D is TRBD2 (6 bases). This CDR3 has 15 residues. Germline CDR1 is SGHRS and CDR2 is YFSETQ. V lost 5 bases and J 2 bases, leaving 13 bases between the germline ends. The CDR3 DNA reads TGCGCCAGCAGGGCTGCCGGGACTAACACCGGGGAGCTGTTTTTT. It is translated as CASRAAGTNTGELFF.

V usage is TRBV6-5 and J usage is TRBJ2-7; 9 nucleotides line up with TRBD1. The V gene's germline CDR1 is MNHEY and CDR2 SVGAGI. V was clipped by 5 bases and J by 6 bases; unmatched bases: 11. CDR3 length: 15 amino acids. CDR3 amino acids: CASSHPGQGVGEQYF. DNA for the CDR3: TGTGCCAGCAGTCATCCGGGACAGGGAGTTGGCGAGCAGTACTTC.

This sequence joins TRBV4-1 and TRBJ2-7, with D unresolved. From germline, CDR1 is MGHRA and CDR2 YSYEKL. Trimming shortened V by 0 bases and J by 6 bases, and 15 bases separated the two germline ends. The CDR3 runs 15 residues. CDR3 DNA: TGCGCCAGCAGCCAAGAAGGCACCCAGTTGGGCGAGCAGTACTTC. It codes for CASSQEGTQLGEQYF.

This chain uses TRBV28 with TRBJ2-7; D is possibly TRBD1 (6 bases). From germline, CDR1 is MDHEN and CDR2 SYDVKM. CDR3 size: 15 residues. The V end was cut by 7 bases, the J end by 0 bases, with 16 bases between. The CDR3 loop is CASNLEGQSSYEQYF. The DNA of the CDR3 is TGTGCCAGCAACCTCGAGGGACAAAGCTCCTACGAGCAGTACTTC.

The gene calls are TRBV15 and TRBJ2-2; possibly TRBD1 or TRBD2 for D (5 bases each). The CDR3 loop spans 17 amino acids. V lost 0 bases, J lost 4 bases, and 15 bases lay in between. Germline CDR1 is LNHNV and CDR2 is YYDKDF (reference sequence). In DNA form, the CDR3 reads TGTGCCACCAGCAGAGATATACTACAGGCGGGCACCGGGGAGCTGTTTTTT. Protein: CATSRDILQAGTGELFF. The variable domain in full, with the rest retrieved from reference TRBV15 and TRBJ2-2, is DAMVIQNPRYQVTQFGKPVTLSCSQTLNHNVMYWYQQKSSQAPKLLFHYYDKDFNNEADTPDNFQSRRPNTSFCFLDIRSPGLGDTAMYLCATSRDILQAGTGELFFGEGSRLTVL.

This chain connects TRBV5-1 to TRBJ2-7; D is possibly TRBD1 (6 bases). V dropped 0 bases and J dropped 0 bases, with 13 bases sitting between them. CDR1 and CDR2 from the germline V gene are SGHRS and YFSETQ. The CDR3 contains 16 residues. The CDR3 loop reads CASSLAGQPSSYEQYF. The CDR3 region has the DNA TGCGCCAGCAGCTTGGCGGGACAACCGAGCTCCTACGAGCAGTACTTC.

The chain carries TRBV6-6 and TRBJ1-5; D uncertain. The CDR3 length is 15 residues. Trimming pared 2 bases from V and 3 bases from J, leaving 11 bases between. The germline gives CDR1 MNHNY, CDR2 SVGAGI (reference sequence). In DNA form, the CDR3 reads TGTGCCAGCAGTTACGGGAGCGCTGTCAATCAGCCCCAGCATTTT. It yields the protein CASSYGSAVNQPQHF.

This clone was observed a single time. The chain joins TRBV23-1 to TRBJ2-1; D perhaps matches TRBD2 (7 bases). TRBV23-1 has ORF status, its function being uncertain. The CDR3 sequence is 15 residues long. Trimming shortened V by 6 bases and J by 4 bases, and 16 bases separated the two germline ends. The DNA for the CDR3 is TGCGCCAGCAGCCCTAGGGGGGGAGGATACAATGAGCAGTTCTTC. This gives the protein CASSPRGGGYNEQFF.

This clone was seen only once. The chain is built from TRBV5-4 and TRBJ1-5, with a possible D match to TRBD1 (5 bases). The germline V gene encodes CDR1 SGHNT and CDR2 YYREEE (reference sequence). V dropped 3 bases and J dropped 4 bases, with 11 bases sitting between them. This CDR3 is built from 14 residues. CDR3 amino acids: CASSSGGGNQPQHF. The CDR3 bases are TGTGCCAGCAGCTCCGGGGGGGGAAATCAGCCCCAGCATTTT. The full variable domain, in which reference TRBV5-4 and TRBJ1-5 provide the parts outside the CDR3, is ETGVTQSPTHLIKTRGQQVTLRCSSQSGHNTVSWYQQALGQGPQFIFQYYREEENGRGNFPPRFSGLQFPNYSSELNVNALELDDSALYLCASSSGGGNQPQHFGDGTRLSIL.

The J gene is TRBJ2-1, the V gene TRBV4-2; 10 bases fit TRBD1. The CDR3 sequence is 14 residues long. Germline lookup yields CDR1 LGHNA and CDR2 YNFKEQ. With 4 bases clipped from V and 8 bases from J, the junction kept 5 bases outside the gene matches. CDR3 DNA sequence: TGTGCCAGCAGCCGGGACAGGGGCAGGGATGAGCAGTTCTTC. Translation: CASSRDRGRDEQFF.

Written as DNA, the CDR3 is TGTGCCAGCAGGGCCACCGGGACGGGGAATCAGCCCCAGCATTTT. As protein: CASRATGTGNQPQHF. The chain carries TRBV28 and TRBJ1-5, with D tentatively TRBD1 (5 bases). Germline assignment: CDR1 MDHEN and CDR2 SYDVKM. The CDR3 is 15 residues long. V was trimmed by 6 bases and J by 4 bases, leaving 16 bases between them.

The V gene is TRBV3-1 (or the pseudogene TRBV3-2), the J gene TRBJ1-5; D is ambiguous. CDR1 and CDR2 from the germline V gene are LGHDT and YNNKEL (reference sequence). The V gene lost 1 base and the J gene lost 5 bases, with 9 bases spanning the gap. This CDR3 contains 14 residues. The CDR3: CASSQAGRDQPQHF. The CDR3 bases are TGTGCCAGCAGCCAAGCAGGTAGAGATCAGCCCCAGCATTTT.

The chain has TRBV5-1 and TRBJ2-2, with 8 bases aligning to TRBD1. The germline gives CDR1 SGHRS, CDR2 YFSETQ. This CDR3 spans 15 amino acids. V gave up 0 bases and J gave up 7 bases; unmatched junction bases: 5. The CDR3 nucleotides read TGCGCCAGCAGCTTGGCCCCGGGACAGGACGGGGAGCTGTTTTTT. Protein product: CASSLAPGQDGELFF.

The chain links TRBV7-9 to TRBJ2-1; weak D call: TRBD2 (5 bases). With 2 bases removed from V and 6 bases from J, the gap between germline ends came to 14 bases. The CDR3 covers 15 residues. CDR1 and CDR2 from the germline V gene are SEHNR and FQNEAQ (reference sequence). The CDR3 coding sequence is TGTGCCAGCAGCTTATGGTCCTCGGGGTCCAATGAGCAGTTCTTC. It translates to CASSLWSSGSNEQFF.